These 4 T cell receptor beta chains were sequenced from one sample in a study of control samples from healthy donors and cancer patients. Measured with immunoSEQ multiplex PCR; TCRdb has only the in-frame clones, and not every one. The sample yields about 92,000 clones, 82% seen once. Sequencing was done on a sample of blood. Source of these receptors: an older woman in good health.

The sample holds a few counts of this clone. J is TRBJ1-5 and V is TRBV4-1; TRBD1 matches at 8 bases. V was clipped by 3 bases and J by 2 bases; unmatched bases: 3. CDR1 and CDR2 from the germline V gene are MGHRA and YSYEKL. This CDR3 is built from 15 residues. The CDR3 bases are TGCGCCAGCAGCCAGGCGGACAGGGGCAATCAGCCCCAGCATTTT. As protein: CASSQADRGNQPQHF.

The rearrangement joins TRBV19 to TRBJ2-2; TRBD2 agrees at 12 bases. The CDR3 runs to 17 residues. The V segment lost 6 bases and the J segment 3 bases; nucleotides outside the gene matches: 8. Germline V CDR1 and CDR2: LNHDA, SQIVND (reference sequence). CDR3 coding DNA: TGTGCCAGTAGCTTTACTAGCGGGGGGACGGACACCGGGGAGCTGTTTTTT. It encodes CASSFTSGGTDTGELFF.

The chain recombines TRBV28 with TRBJ1-5; TRBD1 matches at 8 bases. Looked up from germline, CDR1 is MDHEN and CDR2 is SYDVKM. The CDR3 has 15 amino acids. V was clipped by 8 bases and J by 1 base; unmatched bases: 7. CDR3 sequence reads: CASGGQGESNQPQHF. CDR3 nucleotide sequence: TGTGCCAGCGGAGGACAGGGAGAAAGCAATCAGCCCCAGCATTTT. The full variable domain, completed using reference TRBV28 and TRBJ1-5, is DVKVTQSSRYLVKRTGEKVFLECVQDMDHENMFWYRQDPGLGLRLIYFSYDVKMKEKGDIPEGYSVSREKKERFSLILESASTNQTSMYLCASGGQGESNQPQHFGDGTRLSIL.

The chain has TRBV19 and TRBJ1-5; D perhaps matches TRBD1 (6 bases). The CDR3 extends over 12 amino acids. The ends were cut back, 11 bases at V and 3 bases at J, with 11 bases in the middle. Germline V gene sequence: CDR1 LNHDA, CDR2 SQIVND (reference sequence). The CDR3 DNA follows: TGTGCCGCCAGGGGCCCCAATCAGCCCCAGCATTTT. The encoded protein is CAARGPNQPQHF.